This T cell receptor beta chain was sequenced in a study of neurological immune-mediated disorders. TCRdb redid the calling of the 5' RACE reads with MiXCR, one entry per CDR3 protein. The sample has more than 15,000 distinct CDR3 sequences, 2% to 3% seen once. The CDR3 spans 15 residues. V lost 6 bases to trimming and J lost 3 bases; unmatched junction nucleotides: 6. In this sample, this clonotype turned up many times. This receptor was obtained from a woman younger than 35 with multiple sclerosis. The sequencing sample was made of PBMCs. The chain combines TRBV12-3 or TRBV12-4 with TRBJ2-3; 10 nucleotides match TRBD2. CDR3 in amino acids: CASRMTSGRTDTQYF. The CDR3 DNA reads TGTGCCAGCAGAATGACTAGCGGGCGAACAGATACGCAGTATTTT.